This T cell receptor beta chain was documented in a study of OX40 agonist ivuxolimab in advanced cancers. General study results and limits: Among the lowest peripheral clonal expansion occurred in 0.1-3.0 mg/kg partial responders.

Assay: immunoSEQ multiplex PCR; the TCRdb copy retains only in-frame clones and omits some. The repertoire includes some 73,000 clones, 80% to 90% of them detected once, and roughly 0.75% sits in the top ten. With regard to this clone: The target antigen is unknown.

The germline gives CDR1 SGHDT, CDR2 YYEEEE. V gave up 5 bases and J gave up 5 bases, with 16 bases separating them. The CDR3 totals 14 residues. The sequencing used CD4+ or CD8+ T cells sorted from blood, collected in a trial of the OX40 agonist ivuxolimab. The receptor comes from an adult with an advanced solid tumor such as melanoma, head and neck, liver or kidney cancer. This chain joins TRBV5-6 and TRBJ1-2; perhaps TRBD1 as D (5 bases). The CDR3 reads CASRSTGRAYGYTF. The DNA of the CDR3 is TGTGCCAGCAGGTCTACGGGACGGGCGTATGGCTACACCTTC.